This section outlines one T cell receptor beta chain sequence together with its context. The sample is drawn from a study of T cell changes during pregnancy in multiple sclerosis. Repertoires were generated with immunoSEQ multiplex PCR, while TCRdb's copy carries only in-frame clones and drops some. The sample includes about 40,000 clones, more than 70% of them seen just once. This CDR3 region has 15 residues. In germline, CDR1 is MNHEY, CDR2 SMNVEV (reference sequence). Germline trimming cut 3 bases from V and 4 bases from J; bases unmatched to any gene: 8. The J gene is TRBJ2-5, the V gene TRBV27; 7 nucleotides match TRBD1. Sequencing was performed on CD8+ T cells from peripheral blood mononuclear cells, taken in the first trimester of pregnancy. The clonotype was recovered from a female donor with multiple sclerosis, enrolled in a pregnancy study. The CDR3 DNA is TGTGCCAGCAGTTTTCTGACAGGGCCGACAGAGACCCAGTACTTC. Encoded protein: CASSFLTGPTETQYF.